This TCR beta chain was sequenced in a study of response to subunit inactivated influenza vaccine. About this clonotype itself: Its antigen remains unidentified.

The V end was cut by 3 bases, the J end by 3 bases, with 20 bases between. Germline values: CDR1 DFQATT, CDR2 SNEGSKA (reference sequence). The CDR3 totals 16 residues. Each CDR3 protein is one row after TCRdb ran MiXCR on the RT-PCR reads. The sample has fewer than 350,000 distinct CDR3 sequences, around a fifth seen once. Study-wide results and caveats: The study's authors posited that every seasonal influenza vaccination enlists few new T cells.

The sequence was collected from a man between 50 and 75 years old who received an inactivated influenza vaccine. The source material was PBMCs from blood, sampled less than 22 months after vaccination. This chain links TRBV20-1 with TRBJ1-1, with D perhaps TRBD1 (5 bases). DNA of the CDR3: TGCAGTGCTAGCTGGGGCCCTCCCCGTGTTGACACTGAAGCTTTCTTT. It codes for CSASWGPPRVDTEAFF.